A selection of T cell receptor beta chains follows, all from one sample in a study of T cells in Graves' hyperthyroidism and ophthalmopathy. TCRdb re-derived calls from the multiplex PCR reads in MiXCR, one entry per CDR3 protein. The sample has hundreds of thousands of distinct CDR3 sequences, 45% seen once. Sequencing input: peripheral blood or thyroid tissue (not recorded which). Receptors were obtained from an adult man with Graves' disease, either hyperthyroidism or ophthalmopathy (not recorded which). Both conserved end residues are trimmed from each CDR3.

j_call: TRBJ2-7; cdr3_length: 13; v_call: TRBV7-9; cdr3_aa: ASSSRLAGSYEQY
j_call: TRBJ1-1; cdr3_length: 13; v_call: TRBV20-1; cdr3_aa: SARGAGGRNTEAF
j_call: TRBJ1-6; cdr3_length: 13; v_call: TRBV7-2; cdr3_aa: ASSLVGTVIEPLH
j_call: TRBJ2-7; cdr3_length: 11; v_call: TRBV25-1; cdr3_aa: AWTAGTSYEQY
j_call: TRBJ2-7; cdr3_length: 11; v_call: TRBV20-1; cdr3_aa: SARGRGTYEQY
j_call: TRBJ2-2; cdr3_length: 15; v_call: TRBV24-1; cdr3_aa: ATSDPLTGFNTGELF
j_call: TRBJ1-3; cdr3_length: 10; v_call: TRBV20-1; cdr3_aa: SATSGGNTIY
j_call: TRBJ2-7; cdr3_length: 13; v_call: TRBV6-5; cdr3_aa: ASSQGAENPYEQY
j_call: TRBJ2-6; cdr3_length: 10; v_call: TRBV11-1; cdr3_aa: ATASGVNVLT
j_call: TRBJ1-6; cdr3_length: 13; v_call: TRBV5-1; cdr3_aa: ASSLEGQGESPLH
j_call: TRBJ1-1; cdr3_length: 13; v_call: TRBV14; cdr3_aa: ASSQWTGQNTEAF
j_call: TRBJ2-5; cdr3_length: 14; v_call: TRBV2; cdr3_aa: ASSDLTGGWQETQY
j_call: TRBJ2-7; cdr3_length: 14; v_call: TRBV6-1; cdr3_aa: ASRGITGPYSYEQY
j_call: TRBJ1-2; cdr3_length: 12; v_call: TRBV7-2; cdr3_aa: ASSLGAGGYGYT
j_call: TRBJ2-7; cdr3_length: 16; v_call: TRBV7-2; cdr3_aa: ASSLLGKGGAPPHEQY
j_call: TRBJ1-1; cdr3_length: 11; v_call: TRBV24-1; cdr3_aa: ATSDWGNTEAF
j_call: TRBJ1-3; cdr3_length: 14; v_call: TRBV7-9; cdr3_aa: ASSSLTGSAGNTIY
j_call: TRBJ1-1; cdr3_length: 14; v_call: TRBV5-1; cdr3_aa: ASSFLGTEVGSEAF
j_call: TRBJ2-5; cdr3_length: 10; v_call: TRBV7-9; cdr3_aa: ASSPAGETQY
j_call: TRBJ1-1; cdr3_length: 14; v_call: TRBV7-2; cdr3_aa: ASSRAGTGRNTEAF
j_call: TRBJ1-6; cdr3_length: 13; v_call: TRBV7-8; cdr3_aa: ASSLDSTYNSPLH
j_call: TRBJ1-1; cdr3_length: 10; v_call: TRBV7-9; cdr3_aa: ASSGGDNEAF
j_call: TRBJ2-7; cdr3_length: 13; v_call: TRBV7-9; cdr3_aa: ASSALQGASYEQY
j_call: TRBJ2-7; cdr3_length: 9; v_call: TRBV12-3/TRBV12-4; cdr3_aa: ASRAGFEQY
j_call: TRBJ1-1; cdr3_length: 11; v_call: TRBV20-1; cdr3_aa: SAPAQVDTEAF
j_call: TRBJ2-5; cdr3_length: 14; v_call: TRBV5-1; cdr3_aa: ASSPRTGGGGETQY
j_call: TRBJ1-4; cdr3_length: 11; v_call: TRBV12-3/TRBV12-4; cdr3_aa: ASSLNEGEELF
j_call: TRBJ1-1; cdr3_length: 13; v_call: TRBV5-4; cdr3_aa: ASSVGTAIRGEAF
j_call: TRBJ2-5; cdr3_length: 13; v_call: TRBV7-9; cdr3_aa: ASSLAGGGRETQY
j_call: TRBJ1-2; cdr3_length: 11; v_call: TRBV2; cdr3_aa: ASSWGGQGSYT
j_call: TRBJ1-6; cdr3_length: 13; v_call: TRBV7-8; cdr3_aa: ASSSGGARNSPLH
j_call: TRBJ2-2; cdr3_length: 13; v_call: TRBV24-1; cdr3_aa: ATSESPRNTGELF
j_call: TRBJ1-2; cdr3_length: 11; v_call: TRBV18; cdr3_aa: ASSLQDNYGYT
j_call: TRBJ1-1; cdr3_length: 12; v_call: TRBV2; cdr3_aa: ASSVGQKNTEAF
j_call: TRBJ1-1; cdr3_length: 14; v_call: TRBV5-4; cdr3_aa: ASSLSGQPLNTEAF
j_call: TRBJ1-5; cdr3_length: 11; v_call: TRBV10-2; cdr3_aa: ASIDQGWETQH
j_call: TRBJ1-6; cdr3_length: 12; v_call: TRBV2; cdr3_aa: ASRIHSQNSPLH
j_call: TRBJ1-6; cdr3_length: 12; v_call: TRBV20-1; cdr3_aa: SAVTGWSNSPLH
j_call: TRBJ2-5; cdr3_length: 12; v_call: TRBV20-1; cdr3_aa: SARSERGRETQY
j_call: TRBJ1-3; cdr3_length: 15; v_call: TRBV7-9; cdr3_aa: ASSLARQPLSGNTIY
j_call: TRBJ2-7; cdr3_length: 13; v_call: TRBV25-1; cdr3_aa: ASSQTGTNIYEQY
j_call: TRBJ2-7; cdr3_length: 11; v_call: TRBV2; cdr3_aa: ASSGTDSYEQY
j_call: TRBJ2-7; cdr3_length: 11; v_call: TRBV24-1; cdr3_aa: ATSDTFSYEQY
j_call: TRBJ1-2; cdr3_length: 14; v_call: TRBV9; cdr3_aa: ASSVGGTGSIDGYT
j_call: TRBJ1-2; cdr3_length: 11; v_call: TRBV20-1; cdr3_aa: SAGDTQNYGYT
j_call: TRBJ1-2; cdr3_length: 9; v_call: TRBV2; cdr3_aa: ASQGNYGYT
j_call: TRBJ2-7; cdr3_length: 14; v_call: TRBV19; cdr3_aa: ASSIKGTAHLYEQY
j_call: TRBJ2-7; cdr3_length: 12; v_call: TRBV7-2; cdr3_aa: ASSLGTSYGEQY
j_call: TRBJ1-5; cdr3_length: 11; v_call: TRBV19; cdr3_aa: ASSIGGSQPQH
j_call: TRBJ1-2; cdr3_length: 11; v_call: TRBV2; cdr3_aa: ASSDGQDYGYT
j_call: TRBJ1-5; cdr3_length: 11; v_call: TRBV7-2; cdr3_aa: ASSDGRDQPQH
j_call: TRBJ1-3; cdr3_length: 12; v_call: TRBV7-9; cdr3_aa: ASTDLSSGNTIY
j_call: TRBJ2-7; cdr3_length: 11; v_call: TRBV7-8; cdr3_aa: ASRSSAIYEQY